This note documents a single T cell receptor (beta chain) sequence. This entry is derived from a study of blood T cell repertoires in COVID-19. The wider study: Donors in the United States, Italy and Spain gave samples during acute or convalescent COVID-19. T cells, B-cell-depleted T cells, or PBMCs supplied cDNA or gDNA.

CDR1 is KGHDR and CDR2 is SFDVKD in the germline V gene. The V end was cut by 9 bases, the J end by 2 bases, with 9 bases between. This CDR3 has 13 residues. As processed by the authors: Estimated nucleated cell counts came from reference gene primer amplification. The method was immunoSEQ multiplex PCR; TCRdb's version includes in-frame clones alone and lacks a portion of them. V, J and clone size are taken as reported in that table, and D and trimming were inferred from the DNA itself. The sample lists tens of thousands of clones; around nine tenths were seen once. The V call is TRBV24-1, the J call TRBJ2-2; D uncertain. Material for sequencing was peripheral blood. The clonotype comes from a man aged 60 to 69 with acute or convalescent COVID-19. The CDR3 nucleotides read TGTGCCACCCAGACTCCAAACACCGGGGAGCTGTTTTTT. This gives the protein CATQTPNTGELFF.